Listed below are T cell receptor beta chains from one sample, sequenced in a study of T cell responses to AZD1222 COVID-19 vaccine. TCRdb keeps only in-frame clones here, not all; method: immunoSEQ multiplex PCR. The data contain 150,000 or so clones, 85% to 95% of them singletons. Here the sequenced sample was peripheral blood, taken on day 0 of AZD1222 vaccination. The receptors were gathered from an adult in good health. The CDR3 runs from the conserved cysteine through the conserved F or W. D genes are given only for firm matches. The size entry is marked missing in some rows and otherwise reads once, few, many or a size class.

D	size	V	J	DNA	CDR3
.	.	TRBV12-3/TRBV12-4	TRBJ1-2	TGTGCCAGCAGTCCAACGGGGTACTATGGCTACACCTTC	CASSPTGYYGYTF
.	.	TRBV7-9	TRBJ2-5	TGTGCCAGCAGCTTAAGTGACACCCCTCGGGAGACCCAGTACTTC	CASSLSDTPRETQYF
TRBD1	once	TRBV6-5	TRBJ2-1	TGTGCCAGCAGTTACCCGTCCGGGACAGGGTTCAATGAGCAGTTCTTC	CASSYPSGTGFNEQFF
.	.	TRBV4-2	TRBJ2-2	TGTGCCAGCAGCCAAGATAAAGGGTTCGGGGAGCTGTTTTTT	CASSQDKGFGELFF
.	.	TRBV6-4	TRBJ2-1	TGTGCCAGCAGTCTTTTTGGTAGCGGTGGGGTAAATGAGCAGTTCTTC	CASSLFGSGGVNEQFF
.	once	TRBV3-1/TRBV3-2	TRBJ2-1	TGTGCCAGCAGCCTAGGTGGGGGGAGAGGCTACAATGAGCAGTTCTTC	CASSLGGGRGYNEQFF
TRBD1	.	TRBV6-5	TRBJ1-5	TGTGCCAGCAGCCCGGGACAGGGTTACAATCAGCCCCAGCATTTT	CASSPGQGYNQPQHF
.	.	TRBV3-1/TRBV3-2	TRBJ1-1	TGTGCCAGCAGCCAGGCGGGGACTGAAGCTTTCTTT	CASSQAGTEAFF
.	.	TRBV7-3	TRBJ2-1	TGTGCCAGCAGCTTAACAGGGATTGAGCAGTTCTTC	CASSLTGIEQFF
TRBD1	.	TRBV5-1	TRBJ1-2	TGCGCCAGCAGCTTGGATGAAGGGGGCCGGGGCTATGGCTACACCTTC	CASSLDEGGRGYGYTF
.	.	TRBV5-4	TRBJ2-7	TGTGCCAGCAGCTCAGCCACGGTACCGTACGAGCAGTACTTC	CASSSATVPYEQYF
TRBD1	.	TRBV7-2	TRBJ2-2	TGTGCCAGCAGCATGACCGGGACAGTCAACACCGGGGAGCTGTTTTTT	CASSMTGTVNTGELFF
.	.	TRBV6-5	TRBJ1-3	TGTGCCAGCAGTCCCCCCCGATCTGGAAACACCATATATTTT	CASSPPRSGNTIYF
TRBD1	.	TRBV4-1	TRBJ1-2	TGCGCCAGCAGGCAACAGGGGACCCTTTGGGGCTACACCTTC	CASRQQGTLWGYTF
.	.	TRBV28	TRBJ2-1	TGTGCCAGCACCACCCGGGTGAGCTCCTACAATGAGCAGTTCTTC	CASTTRVSSYNEQFF
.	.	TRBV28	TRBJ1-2	TGTGCCAGCAGTTTGTTGGACTATGGCTACACCTTC	CASSLLDYGYTF
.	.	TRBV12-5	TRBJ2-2	TGTGCTAGTGGGTTCGGAGGGCCAAACACCGGGGAGCTGTTTTTT	CASGFGGPNTGELFF
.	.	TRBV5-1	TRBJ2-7	TGCGCCAGCAGCGAGGGGGGGACAAATCGCTACGAGCAGTACTTC	CASSEGGTNRYEQYF
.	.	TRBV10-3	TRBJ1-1	TGTGCCATCAGTGACAGGGAGGACACTGAAGCTTTCTTT	CAISDREDTEAFF
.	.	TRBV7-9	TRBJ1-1	TGTGCCAGCAGCTCCTCCGGACAGCACTTAAACACTGAAGCTTTCTTT	CASSSSGQHLNTEAFF
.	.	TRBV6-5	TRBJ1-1	TGTGCCAGCAGTTACTTCACGAACACTGAAGCTTTCTTT	CASSYFTNTEAFF
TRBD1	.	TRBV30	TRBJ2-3	TGTGCCTGGAGCCGGAGGACAGGGGGGACATTCGATACGCAGTATTTT	CAWSRRTGGTFDTQYF
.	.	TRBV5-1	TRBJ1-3	TGCGCCAGCAGCTCCCAGGGTTTTGGAAACACCATATATTTT	CASSSQGFGNTIYF
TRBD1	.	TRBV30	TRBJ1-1	TGTGCCTGGGACGACGGACAGGCTGCCTCTTTCTTT	CAWDDGQAASFF
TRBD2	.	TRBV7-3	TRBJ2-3	TGTGCCAGCAGCTTCACCGGGACTACCCCTTCGGATACGCAGTATTTT	CASSFTGTTPSDTQYF
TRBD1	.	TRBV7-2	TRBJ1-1	TGTGCCAGCAGCTTATCGGGACAGGGGGCTGCTGAAGCTTTCTTT	CASSLSGQGAAEAFF
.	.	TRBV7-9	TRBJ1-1	TGTGCCAGCAGCTTACCTCCCTTGACCGGGCCTGAAGCTTTCTTT	CASSLPPLTGPEAFF
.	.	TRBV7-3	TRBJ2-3	TGTGCCAGCAGCTCTACTAGTTTCGGCACAGATACGCAGTATTTT	CASSSTSFGTDTQYF
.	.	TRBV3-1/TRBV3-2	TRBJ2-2	TGTGCCAGCAGCCCCAGTGGCACCGGGGAGCTGTTTTTT	CASSPSGTGELFF